Listed below are T cell receptor beta chains from one sample, sequenced in a study of blood T cell repertoires in COVID-19. Method: immunoSEQ multiplex PCR; TCRdb's copy keeps in-frame clones and lacks some. The sample holds some 150,000 clones; about 87% are singletons and the top ten take around 1.6%. The sequencing sample was made of peripheral blood. All receptors come from a woman between 50 and 59 years old with acute or convalescent COVID-19. Both conserved end residues are trimmed from each CDR3. The D gene is left open where the match is weak.

j_call,d_call,v_call,cdr3_aa
TRBJ1-2,TRBD1,TRBV20-1,SASISPLGQGGYGYT
TRBJ1-1,NA,TRBV27,ASSPGRRGLLFSTEAF
TRBJ2-3,TRBD2,TRBV9,ASSGLAGVSTDTQY
TRBJ2-3,TRBD2,TRBV24-1,AAGTSGDFSTDTQY
TRBJ1-1,TRBD1,TRBV19,ASSPLAGGHTEAF
TRBJ1-5,TRBD1,TRBV6-6,ASSYSTGGQPQH
TRBJ2-5,NA,TRBV9,ASSVDPGQETQY
TRBJ2-5,TRBD1,TRBV7-7,ASSLTGAWGETQY
TRBJ2-1,TRBD2,TRBV5-1,ASSLGSSGGYNEQF
TRBJ2-3,TRBD2,TRBV7-2,ASSFSRGRVTDTQY
TRBJ2-1,TRBD2,TRBV10-3,AIRPNPSGDYNEQF
TRBJ1-2,NA,TRBV7-9,ASAQEGFYT
TRBJ2-1,TRBD2,TRBV5-6,ASSLGGLAGIYNEQF
TRBJ1-4,NA,TRBV29-1,SVASLATNEKLF
TRBJ2-1,TRBD2,TRBV6-6,ASSRMTSGNYNEQF
TRBJ1-2,TRBD1,TRBV5-1,ASSYRQGPNYGYT
TRBJ2-1,TRBD1,TRBV27,ASSSYRGYNEQF
TRBJ1-3,NA,TRBV1,TSSQDRQQSSGNTIY
TRBJ1-1,NA,TRBV11-2,ASSLEVTGGAEAF
TRBJ2-2,TRBD2,TRBV13,ASSLQREGPGELF
TRBJ2-2,TRBD1,TRBV7-2,ASSSPRQGRTGELF
TRBJ2-1,TRBD1,TRBV19,ASQGAFTGYNEQF
TRBJ1-2,NA,TRBV6-5,ASSSGTRYYGYT
TRBJ1-5,NA,TRBV19,ASSIEGGLSNQPQH
TRBJ2-5,NA,TRBV5-1,ASSLGRGQETQY
TRBJ1-1,NA,TRBV19,ASSIRRRTPRAEAF
TRBJ1-2,TRBD1,TRBV6-2/TRBV6-3,ASSYPQGNGYT
TRBJ2-5,NA,TRBV7-2,ASSLVSGLETQY
TRBJ1-4,TRBD1,TRBV4-1,ASSDKGQGNEKLF
TRBJ2-7,TRBD2,TRBV30,AWEARGAFEQY
TRBJ1-1,NA,TRBV4-3,ASSRAGKNTEAF
TRBJ1-4,TRBD1,TRBV27,ASSQLGTDEKLF
TRBJ2-2,NA,TRBV13,ASSLRQGLGTGELF
TRBJ1-2,NA,TRBV4-2,ASSQVPGENYGYT
TRBJ1-6,TRBD1,TRBV19,ASSGQGGHSPLH
TRBJ2-7,NA,TRBV7-9,ASSFSGGVGEQY
TRBJ1-4,NA,TRBV3-1/TRBV3-2,ASSQDLGQGGEKLF
TRBJ2-3,TRBD2,TRBV10-3,AISETSGRGDTQY